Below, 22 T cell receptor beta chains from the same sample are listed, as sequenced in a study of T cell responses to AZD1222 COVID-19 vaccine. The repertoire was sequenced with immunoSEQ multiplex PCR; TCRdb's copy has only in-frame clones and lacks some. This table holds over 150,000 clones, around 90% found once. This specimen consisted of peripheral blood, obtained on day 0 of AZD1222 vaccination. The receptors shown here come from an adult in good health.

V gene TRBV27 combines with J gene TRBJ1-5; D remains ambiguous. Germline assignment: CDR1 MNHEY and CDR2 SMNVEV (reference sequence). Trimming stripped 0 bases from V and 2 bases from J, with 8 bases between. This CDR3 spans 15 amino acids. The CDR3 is CASSLSLVGNQPQHF. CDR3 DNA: TGTGCCAGCAGTTTATCGCTGGTAGGCAATCAGCCCCAGCATTTT.

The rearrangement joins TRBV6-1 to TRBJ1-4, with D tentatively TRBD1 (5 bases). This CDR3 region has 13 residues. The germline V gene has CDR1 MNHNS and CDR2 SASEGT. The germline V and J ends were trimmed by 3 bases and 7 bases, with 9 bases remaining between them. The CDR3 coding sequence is TGTGCCAGCAGTGACCGGGACTTTGAAAAACTGTTTTTT. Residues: CASSDRDFEKLFF.

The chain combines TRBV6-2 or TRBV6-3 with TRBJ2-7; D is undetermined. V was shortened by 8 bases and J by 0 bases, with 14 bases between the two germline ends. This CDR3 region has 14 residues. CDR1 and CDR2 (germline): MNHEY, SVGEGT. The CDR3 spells CASRPWQRSYEQYF. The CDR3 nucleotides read TGTGCCAGCCGCCCGTGGCAACGCTCCTACGAGCAGTACTTC.

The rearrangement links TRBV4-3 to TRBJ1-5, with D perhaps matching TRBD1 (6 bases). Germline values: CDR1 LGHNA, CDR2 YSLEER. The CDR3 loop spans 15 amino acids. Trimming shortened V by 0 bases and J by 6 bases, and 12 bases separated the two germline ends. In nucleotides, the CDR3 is TGCGCCAGCAGCCAAGAGGCAGGGGCCGGTCAGCCCCAGCATTTT. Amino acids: CASSQEAGAGQPQHF.

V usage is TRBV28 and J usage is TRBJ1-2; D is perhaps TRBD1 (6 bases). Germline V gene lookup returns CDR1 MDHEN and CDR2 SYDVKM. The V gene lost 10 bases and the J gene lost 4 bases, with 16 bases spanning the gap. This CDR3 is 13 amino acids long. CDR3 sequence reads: CATTGGLRYGYTF. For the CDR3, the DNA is TGTGCCACCACGGGGGGGCTTCGCTATGGCTACACCTTC.

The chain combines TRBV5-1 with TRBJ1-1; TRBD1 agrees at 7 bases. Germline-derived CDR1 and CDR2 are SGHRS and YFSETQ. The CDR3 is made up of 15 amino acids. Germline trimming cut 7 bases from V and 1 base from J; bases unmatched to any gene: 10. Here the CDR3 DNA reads TGCGCCAGCTCTAGATCCGGGACAGCGAACACTGAAGCTTTCTTT. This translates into CASSRSGTANTEAFF.

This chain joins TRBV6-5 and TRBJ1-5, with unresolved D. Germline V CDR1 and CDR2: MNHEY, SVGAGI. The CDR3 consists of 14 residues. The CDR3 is CASGRSYSNQPQHF. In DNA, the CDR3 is TGTGCTTCAGGTCGGTCGTATAGCAATCAGCCCCAGCATTTT.

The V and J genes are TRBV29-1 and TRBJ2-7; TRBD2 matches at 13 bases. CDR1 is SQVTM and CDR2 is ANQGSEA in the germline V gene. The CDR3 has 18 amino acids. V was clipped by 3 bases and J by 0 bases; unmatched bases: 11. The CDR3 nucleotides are TGCAGCGTTGACACAGGACTAGCGGGGGCCGTCGTCTCCTACGAGCAGTACTTC. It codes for CSVDTGLAGAVVSYEQYF.

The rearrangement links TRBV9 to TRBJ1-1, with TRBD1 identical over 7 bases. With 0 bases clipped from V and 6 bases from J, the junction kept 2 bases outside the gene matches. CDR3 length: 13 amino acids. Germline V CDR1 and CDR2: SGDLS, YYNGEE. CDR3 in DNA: TGTGCCAGCAGCGTAGGAGGGGGCTCTGAAGCTTTCTTT. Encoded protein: CASSVGGGSEAFF.

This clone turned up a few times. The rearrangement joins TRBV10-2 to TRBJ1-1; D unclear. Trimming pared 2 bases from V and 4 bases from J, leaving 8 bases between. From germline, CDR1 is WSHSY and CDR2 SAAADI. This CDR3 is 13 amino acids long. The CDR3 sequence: CASSEGFGTEAFF. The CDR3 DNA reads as TGCGCCAGCAGTGAGGGATTTGGCACTGAAGCTTTCTTT.

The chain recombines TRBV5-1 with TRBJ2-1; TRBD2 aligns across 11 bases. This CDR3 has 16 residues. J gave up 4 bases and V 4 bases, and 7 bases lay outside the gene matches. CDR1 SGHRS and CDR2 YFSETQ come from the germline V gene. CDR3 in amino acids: CASSHSSGGIYNEQFF. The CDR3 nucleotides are TGCGCCAGCAGCCACTCTAGCGGGGGGATTTACAATGAGCAGTTCTTC.

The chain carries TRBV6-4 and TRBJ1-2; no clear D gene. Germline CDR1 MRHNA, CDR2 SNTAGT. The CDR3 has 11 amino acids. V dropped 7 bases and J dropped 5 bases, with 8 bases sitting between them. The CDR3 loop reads CASKRFYGYTF. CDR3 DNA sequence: TGTGCCAGCAAGCGGTTTTATGGCTACACCTTC.

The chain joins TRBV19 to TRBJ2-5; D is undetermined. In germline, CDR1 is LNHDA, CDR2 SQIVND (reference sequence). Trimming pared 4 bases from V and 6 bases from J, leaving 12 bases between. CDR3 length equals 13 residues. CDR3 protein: CASSTQRDQTQYF. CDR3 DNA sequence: TGTGCCAGTAGTACCCAGCGCGACCAGACCCAGTACTTC.

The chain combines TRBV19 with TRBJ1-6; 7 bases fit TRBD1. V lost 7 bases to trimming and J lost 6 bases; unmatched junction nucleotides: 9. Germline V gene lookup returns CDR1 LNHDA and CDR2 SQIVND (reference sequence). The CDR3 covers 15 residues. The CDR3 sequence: CASTMGQLVNSPLHF. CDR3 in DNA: TGTGCCAGTACCATGGGACAGCTTGTTAATTCACCCCTCCACTTT.

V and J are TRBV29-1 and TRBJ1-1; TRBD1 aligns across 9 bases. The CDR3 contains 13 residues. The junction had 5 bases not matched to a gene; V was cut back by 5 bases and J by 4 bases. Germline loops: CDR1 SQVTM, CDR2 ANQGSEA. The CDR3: CSVTTGGGTEAFF. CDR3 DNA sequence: TGCAGCGTTACGACAGGGGGTGGCACTGAAGCTTTCTTT.

This chain's CDR3 is CASSLEGGNTEAFF. The DNA for the CDR3 is TGTGCCAGCAGCTTAGAAGGGGGGAACACTGAAGCTTTCTTT. J is TRBJ1-1 and V is TRBV7-9; possible D gene TRBD1, 6 bases. Between the trimmed V and J ends, which lost 1 base and 1 base, there was a span of 7 bases. Germline lookup yields CDR1 SEHNR and CDR2 FQNEAQ (reference sequence). The CDR3 is made up of 14 amino acids.

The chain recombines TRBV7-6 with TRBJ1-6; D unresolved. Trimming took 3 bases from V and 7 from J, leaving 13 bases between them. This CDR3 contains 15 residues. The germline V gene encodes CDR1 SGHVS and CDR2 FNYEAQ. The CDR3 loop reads CASSFSAGGNSPLHF. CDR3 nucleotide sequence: TGTGCCAGCAGCTTCTCGGCCGGAGGGAATTCACCCCTCCACTTT.

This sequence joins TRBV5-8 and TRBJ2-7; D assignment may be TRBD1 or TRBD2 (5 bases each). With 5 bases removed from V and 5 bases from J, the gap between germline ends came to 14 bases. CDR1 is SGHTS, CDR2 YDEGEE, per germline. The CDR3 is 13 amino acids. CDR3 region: CASRGLGTDEQYF. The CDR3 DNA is TGTGCCAGCAGGGGGCTAGGGACCGACGAGCAGTACTTC.

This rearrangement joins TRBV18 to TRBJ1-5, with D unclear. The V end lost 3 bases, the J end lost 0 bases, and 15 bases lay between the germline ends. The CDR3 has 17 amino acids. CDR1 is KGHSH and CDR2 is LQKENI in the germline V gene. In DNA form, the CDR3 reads TGTGCCAGCTCACCGGCACCAACCCCTTATAGCAATCAGCCCCAGCATTTT. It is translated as CASSPAPTPYSNQPQHF.

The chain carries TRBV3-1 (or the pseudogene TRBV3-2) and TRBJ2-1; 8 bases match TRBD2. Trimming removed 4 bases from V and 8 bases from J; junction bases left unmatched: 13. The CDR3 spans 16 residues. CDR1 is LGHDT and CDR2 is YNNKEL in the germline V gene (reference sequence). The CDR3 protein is CASSPEERGFGDEQFF. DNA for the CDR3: TGTGCCAGCAGCCCGGAGGAGCGGGGGTTTGGAGATGAGCAGTTCTTC.

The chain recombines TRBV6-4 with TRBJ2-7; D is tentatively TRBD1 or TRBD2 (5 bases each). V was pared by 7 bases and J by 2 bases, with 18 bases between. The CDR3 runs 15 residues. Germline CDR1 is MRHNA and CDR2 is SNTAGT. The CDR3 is CASMTPGDRTYEQYF. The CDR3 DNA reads TGTGCCAGCATGACCCCCGGGGACCGAACCTACGAGCAGTACTTC.

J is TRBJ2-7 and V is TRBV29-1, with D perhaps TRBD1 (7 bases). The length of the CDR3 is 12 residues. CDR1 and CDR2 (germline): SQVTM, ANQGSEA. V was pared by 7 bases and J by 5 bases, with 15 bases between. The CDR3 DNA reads TGCAGCGCTACACAGGGGAGGAACGAGCAGTACTTC. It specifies CSATQGRNEQYF.